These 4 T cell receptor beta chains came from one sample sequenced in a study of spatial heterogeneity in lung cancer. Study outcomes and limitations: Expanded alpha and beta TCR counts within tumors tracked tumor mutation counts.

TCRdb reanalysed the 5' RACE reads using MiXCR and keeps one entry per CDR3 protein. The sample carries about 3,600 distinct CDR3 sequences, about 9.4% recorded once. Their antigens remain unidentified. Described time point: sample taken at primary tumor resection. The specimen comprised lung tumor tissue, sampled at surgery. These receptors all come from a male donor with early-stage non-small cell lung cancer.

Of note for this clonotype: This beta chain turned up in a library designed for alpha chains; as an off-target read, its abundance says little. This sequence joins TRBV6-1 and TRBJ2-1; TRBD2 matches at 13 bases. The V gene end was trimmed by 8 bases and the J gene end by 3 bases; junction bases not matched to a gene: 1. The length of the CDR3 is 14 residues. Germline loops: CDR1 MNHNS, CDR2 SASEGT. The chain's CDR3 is CASGLAGVYNEQFF. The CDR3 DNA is TGTGCCAGCGGACTAGCGGGAGTCTACAATGAGCAGTTCTTC.

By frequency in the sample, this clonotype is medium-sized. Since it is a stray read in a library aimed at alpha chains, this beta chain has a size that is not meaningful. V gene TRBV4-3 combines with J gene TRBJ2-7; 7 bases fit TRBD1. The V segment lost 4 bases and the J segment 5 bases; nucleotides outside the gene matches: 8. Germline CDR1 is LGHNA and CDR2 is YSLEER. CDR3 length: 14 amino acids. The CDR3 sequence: CASSLNRGLDEQYF. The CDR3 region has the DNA TGCGCCAGCAGCCTAAACAGGGGCTTGGACGAGCAGTACTTC.

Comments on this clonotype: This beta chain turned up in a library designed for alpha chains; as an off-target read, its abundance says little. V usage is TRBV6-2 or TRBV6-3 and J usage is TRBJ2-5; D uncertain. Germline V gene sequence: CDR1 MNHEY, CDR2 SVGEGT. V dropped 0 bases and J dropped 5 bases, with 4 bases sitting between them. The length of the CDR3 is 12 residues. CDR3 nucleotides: TGTGCCAGCAGTTACTCGAGGGAGACCCAGTACTTC. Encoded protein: CASSYSRETQYF.

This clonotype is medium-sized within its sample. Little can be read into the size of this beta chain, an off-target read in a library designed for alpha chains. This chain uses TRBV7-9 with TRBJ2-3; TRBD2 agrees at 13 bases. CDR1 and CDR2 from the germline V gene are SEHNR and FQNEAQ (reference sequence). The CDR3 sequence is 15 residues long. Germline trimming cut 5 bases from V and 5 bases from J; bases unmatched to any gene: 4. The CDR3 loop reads CASSRLAGGRDTQYF. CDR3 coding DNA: TGTGCCAGCAGCCGACTAGCGGGGGGTAGAGATACGCAGTATTTT.